This T cell receptor (beta chain) is drawn from a study of T cell responses to AZD1222 COVID-19 vaccine. Study-wide points: Possibly, clonal diversity was underestimated; donors were largely white British and included more females.

Assay: immunoSEQ multiplex PCR; the TCRdb copy retains only in-frame clones and omits some. The sample holds roughly 99,000 clones; roughly 90% are singletons and the top ten take around 8.6%. This clone has a handful of counts. Its antigen is unidentified. The sequencing used peripheral blood, collected 28 days after the second AZD1222 dose. The receptor was derived from an adult who received the AZD1222 COVID-19 vaccine.

CDR3 bases: TGTGCCAGCAGCCAAGGTTACACTGAAGCTTTCTTT. Encoded protein: CASSQGYTEAFF. This rearrangement joins TRBV14 to TRBJ1-1; D unresolved. This CDR3 has 12 amino acids. CDR1 SGHDN and CDR2 FVKESK come from the germline V gene. V lost 1 base, J lost 3 bases, and 3 bases lay in between.